This T cell receptor beta chain emerged from a study of blood T cell repertoires in COVID-19. The CDR3 has 13 residues. The germline V gene encodes CDR1 LNHDA and CDR2 SQIVND (reference sequence). The V segment lost 4 bases and the J segment 2 bases; nucleotides outside the gene matches: 0. Original handling: Scientists estimated how many nucleated cells there were by amplifying reference gene primers. TCRdb's table, derived via immunoSEQ multiplex PCR, lists solely in-frame clones and lacks some. Clone size and V and J calls were adopted from that table, with D and trimming inferred from the DNA. The sample records about 190,000 clones, approximately 84% being singletons.

The receptor was derived from a woman in her twenties or thirties who had recovered from COVID-19. The chain couples TRBV19 to TRBJ2-7, with TRBD1 identical over 9 bases. Input material: PBMCs or T cells enriched from blood (not recorded which). The CDR3 region has the DNA TGTGCCAGTAGTAGGACAGGGGCCTACGAGCAGTACTTC. This encodes CASSRTGAYEQYF.